The 3 T cell receptor beta chains given below trace back to one sample, sequenced in a study of shared clonotypes between healthy human individuals. Profiling relied on immunoSEQ multiplex PCR, and the TCRdb table lists in-frame clones only, not all of them. The sample holds 300,000 to 400,000 clones, about nine tenths seen once. Material for sequencing was memory CD8+ T cells sorted from blood. The subset denotes: CD45RO+ cells pooled with CCR7-negative TemRA cells. These receptors were taken from a man younger than 35 in good health.

CDR3 sequence: CASSPRSPTDNTEAFF. In DNA, the CDR3 is TGCGCCAGCAGCCCAAGATCCCCGACAGATAACACTGAAGCTTTCTTT. The chain carries TRBV4-1 and TRBJ1-1; the D gene is possibly TRBD1 (5 bases). Trimming shortened V by 4 bases and J by 2 bases, and 17 bases separated the two germline ends. The CDR3 is made up of 16 amino acids. CDR1 MGHRA and CDR2 YSYEKL come from the germline V gene.

J is TRBJ1-5 and V is TRBV28; possible D gene TRBD1, 5 bases. The germline V and J ends were trimmed by 6 bases and 4 bases, with 16 bases remaining between them. The germline gives CDR1 MDHEN, CDR2 SYDVKM. This CDR3 contains 15 residues. The chain's CDR3 is CASSRTTERNQPQHF. CDR3 in DNA: TGTGCCAGCAGCCGAACGACAGAAAGGAATCAGCCCCAGCATTTT.

The chain couples TRBV5-6 to TRBJ2-7; maybe TRBD2 (5 bases). This CDR3 has 12 amino acids. The V end lost 5 bases, the J end lost 6 bases, and 12 bases lay between the germline ends. The germline V gene encodes CDR1 SGHDT and CDR2 YYEEEE. CDR3 bases: TGTGCCAGCAGTTCGGACTCGCTCGAGCAGTACTTC. The encoded protein is CASSSDSLEQYF. The variable domain in full, completed from reference TRBV5-6 and TRBJ2-7, reads DAGVTQSPTHLIKTRGQQVTLRCSPKSGHDTVSWYQQALGQGPQFIFQYYEEEERQRGNFPDRFSGHQFPNYSSELNVNALLLGDSALYLCASSSDSLEQYFGPGTRLTVT.